Below are 27 T cell receptor beta chains sequenced from a single sample in a study of blood T cells in healthy people across ages. Alongside a J-beta primer mix, a sample-barcoded 5' primer served in a second PCR lasting roughly 7 to 11 cycles. TCRdb ran MiXCR on the 5' RACE reads and lists one entry per CDR3 protein. The data hold about 800,000 distinct CDR3 sequences, with 35% to 60% observed a single time. Sequenced sample: blood. The receptor set was obtained from an elderly man in good health.

With respect to this clonotype: This sequence may be a read error, since a much larger clone differs from it by one base. The chain couples TRBV2 to TRBJ2-5, with unresolved D. The CDR3 runs 13 residues. Germline CDR1 and CDR2: SNHLY and FYNNEI. The CDR3 nucleotides read TGTGCCAGCGGCGTAGGGATCCAAGGGACCCAGTACTTC. It encodes CASGVGIQGTQYF. Supplemented by reference TRBV2 and TRBJ2-5, the full variable domain reads EPEVTQTPSHQVTQMGQEVILRCVPISNHLYFYWYRQILGQKVEFLVSFYNNEISEKSEIFDDQFSVERPDGSNFTLKIRSTKLEDSAMYFCASGVGIQGTQYFGPGTRLLVL.

The genes are TRBV7-2 and TRBJ2-5; D might be TRBD1 (5 bases). The CDR3 is 16 residues long. Per germline, CDR1 SGHTA and CDR2 FQGNSA. V lost 5 bases and J 2 bases, leaving 18 bases between the germline ends. CDR3: CASSQGFMKVQETQYF. DNA for the CDR3: TGTGCCAGCAGCCAGGGATTCATGAAAGTGCAAGAGACCCAGTACTTC. Full variable domain (remainder filled in from reference TRBV7-2 and TRBJ2-5): GAGVSQSPSNKVTEKGKDVELRCDPISGHTALYWYRQSLGQGLEFLIYFQGNSAPDKSGLPSDRFSAERTGGSVSTLTIQRTQQEDSAVYLCASSQGFMKVQETQYFGPGTRLLVL.

This chain uses TRBV29-1 with TRBJ2-1; D is ambiguous. CDR3 size: 11 residues. Germline CDR1 SQVTM, CDR2 ANQGSEA. With 6 bases removed from V and 6 bases from J, the gap between germline ends came to 9 bases. Here the CDR3 reads CSVRHTNEQFF. Here the CDR3 DNA reads TGCAGCGTGAGACACACCAATGAGCAGTTCTTC.

This clonotype was seen a few times. This chain uses TRBV5-1 with TRBJ1-2; TRBD1 aligns across 11 bases. The CDR3 covers 14 residues. The junction had 3 bases not matched to a gene; V was cut back by 2 bases and J by 6 bases. Looked up from germline, CDR1 is SGHRS and CDR2 is YFSETQ. The CDR3 reads CASSLGQGADGYTF. The CDR3 nucleotides read TGCGCCAGCAGCTTAGGACAGGGGGCGGATGGCTACACCTTC.

The CDR3 region is CASSHPGVTVQETQYF. The CDR3 DNA reads as TGTGCCAGCAGCCACCCCGGGGTAACCGTACAAGAGACCCAGTACTTC. The genes are TRBV3-1 and TRBJ2-5; possibly TRBD2 for D (5 bases). This CDR3 is built from 16 residues. Germline values: CDR1 LGHDT, CDR2 YNNKEL (reference sequence). The V and J ends lost 3 bases and 2 bases respectively, with 16 bases between them.

The chain recombines TRBV29-1 with TRBJ1-1, with D perhaps matching TRBD1 (6 bases). Germline V CDR1 and CDR2: SQVTM, ANQGSEA. The CDR3 loop spans 13 amino acids. Trimming took off 7 bases at V and 0 bases at J, with 12 bases between the two ends. The CDR3 reads CSGSTGLNTEAFF. CDR3 nucleotide sequence: TGCAGCGGGTCGACAGGATTGAACACTGAAGCTTTCTTT.

The V gene is TRBV20-1, the J gene TRBJ2-1, with D possibly TRBD2 on 5 matching bases. Trimming cost V 5 bases and J 6 bases, with 20 bases left between them. Germline values: CDR1 DFQATT, CDR2 SNEGSKA (reference sequence). The CDR3 spans 15 residues. CDR3 sequence: CSAGLREGGGNEQFF. In DNA, the CDR3 is TGCAGTGCTGGGTTACGAGAGGGCGGAGGCAATGAGCAGTTCTTC.

This CDR3 reads CASNEAAGANVLTF. Written as DNA, the CDR3 is TGTGCCAGCAACGAGGCGGCTGGGGCCAACGTCCTGACTTTC. The V call is TRBV6-5, the J call TRBJ2-6, with D unresolved. The V end was cut by 7 bases, the J end by 2 bases, with 9 bases between. CDR1 and CDR2 (germline): MNHEY, SVGAGI. The CDR3 loop spans 14 amino acids.

The rearrangement joins TRBV13 to TRBJ2-4, with 7 nucleotides matching TRBD2. The J call may be in error: the DNA end matches TRBJ2-7 better. The germline V gene encodes CDR1 PRHDT and CDR2 FYEKMQ (reference sequence). The CDR3 loop spans 17 amino acids. CDR3 DNA sequence: TGTGCCAGCAGCTTACAGCTCGGGCTCGGACTAGTCCGCGAGCAGTACTTC. Translating gives CASSLQLGLGLVREQYF.

This clonotype was detected many times. The chain uses TRBV5-1 and TRBJ2-7; TRBD1 agrees at 9 bases. The CDR3 consists of 14 residues. V was clipped by 0 bases and J by 12 bases; unmatched bases: 10. The germline CDR1 and CDR2 sequences are SGHRS and YFSETQ. This CDR3 is CASSLAGTGFSSYF. The CDR3 nucleotides are TGCGCCAGCAGCTTGGCCGGGACAGGGTTCTCTTCGTACTTC. Supplemented by reference TRBV5-1 and TRBJ2-7, the full variable domain reads KAGVTQTPRYLIKTRGQQVTLSCSPISGHRSVSWYQQTPGQGLQFLFEYFSETQRNKGNFPGRFSGRQFSNSRSEMNVSTLELGDSALYLCASSLAGTGFSSYFGPGTRLTVT.

The V gene is TRBV10-3, the J gene TRBJ1-2; a possible D gene is TRBD1 (5 bases). The ends were cut back, 9 bases at V and 8 bases at J, with 19 bases in the middle. The CDR3 has 13 residues. Germline values: CDR1 ENHRY, CDR2 SYGVKD. CDR3 sequence: CAITATAKDGYTF. DNA for the CDR3: TGTGCCATTACCGCGACAGCCAAGGACGGCTACACCTTC.

The CDR3 loop is CASSVDGVSNQPQHF. As DNA, the CDR3 is TGTGCCAGCAGTGTCGACGGGGTTAGCAATCAGCCCCAGCATTTT. The chain has TRBV27 and TRBJ1-5; D unclear. The CDR3 contains 15 residues. Trimming removed 5 bases at V and 0 bases at J, with 11 bases between. CDR1 MNHEY and CDR2 SMNVEV come from the germline V gene (reference sequence).

The V call is TRBV5-6, the J call TRBJ2-1; 14 positions agree with TRBD2. Germline V gene data show CDR1 as SGHDT and CDR2 as YYEEEE. Trimming at V came to 4 bases and at J to 5 bases, leaving 8 bases not matched to a gene. This CDR3 has 17 residues. CDR3 sequence (DNA): TGTGCCAGCAGCCCCGGTGGACTAGCGGGGGGAAACAATGAGCAGTTCTTC. Its protein product is CASSPGGLAGGNNEQFF.

This clonotype was picked up one time. The V gene is TRBV28, the J gene TRBJ2-2, with D perhaps TRBD1 (5 bases). From germline, CDR1 is MDHEN and CDR2 SYDVKM. Trimming cost V 7 bases and J 4 bases, with 16 bases left between them. CDR3 length: 15 amino acids. CDR3 sequence: CASTLGAFGTGELFF. The CDR3 DNA reads as TGTGCCAGCACCCTTGGGGCTTTTGGCACCGGGGAGCTGTTTTTT.

The gene calls are TRBV7-2 and TRBJ2-5; D gene ambiguous. Deletions cut 5 bases from V and 11 bases from J, with 27 bases between. Germline V CDR1 and CDR2: SGHTA, FQGNSA. The length of the CDR3 is 16 residues. CDR3 bases: TGTGCCAGCAGCCAGAGGACGGTGGTTTCGGCAAATGAGCAGTACTTC. Translated, it gives CASSQRTVVSANEQYF.

The gene calls are TRBV4-3 and TRBJ1-2; D perhaps matches TRBD1 (5 bases). The CDR3 extends over 15 amino acids. The V gene's germline CDR1 is LGHNA and CDR2 YSLEER. V was clipped by 4 bases and J by 7 bases, with 19 bases between them. This CDR3 reads CASSPQGTGDFGYTF. Here the CDR3 DNA reads TGCGCCAGCAGCCCGCAGGGAACGGGGGATTTTGGCTACACCTTC.

This clonotype was seen repeatedly, ten times or more. The rearrangement uses TRBV7-2 and TRBJ2-5; D is tentatively TRBD1 or TRBD2 (5 bases each). There are 17 residues in the CDR3. Germline V gene sequence: CDR1 SGHTA, CDR2 FQGNSA. V lost 0 bases and J lost 2, with 16 bases in between. CDR3 bases: TGTGCCAGCAGCTTAGCATTCGGGGCCCTAGGTCAAGAGACCCAGTACTTC. It codes for CASSLAFGALGQETQYF.

The chain's CDR3 is CSVLSGSGETQYF. In DNA form, the CDR3 reads TGCAGCGTTTTAAGCGGGAGCGGGGAGACCCAGTACTTC. The V call is TRBV29-1, the J call TRBJ2-7, with 8 bases matching TRBD2. Judging by the DNA end, TRBJ2-5 fits better; the J call may be wrong. Germline CDR1 reads SQVTM; CDR2 reads ANQGSEA. The CDR3 consists of 13 residues.

This chain uses TRBV11-1 with TRBJ2-4, with D tentatively TRBD2 (5 bases). The CDR3 contains 17 residues. Trimming pared 4 bases from V and 3 bases from J, leaving 19 bases between. Germline CDR1 reads SGHAT; CDR2 reads FQDESV (reference sequence). In nucleotides, the CDR3 is TGTGCCAGCAGCTCCGGGGAGTACGGAATGGGCAAAAACATTCAGTACTTC. Amino acids: CASSSGEYGMGKNIQYF.

The chain recombines TRBV2 with TRBJ2-5; 10 bases align to TRBD1. CDR3 length: 16 amino acids. After removal of 6 bases from V and 4 bases from J, the junction contained 11 bases not matched to a gene. Germline V gene data show CDR1 as SNHLY and CDR2 as FYNNEI. For the CDR3, the DNA is TGTGCCAGCAGGCCCCCGAGGACAGGGGGTACAGAGACCCAGTACTTC. As protein: CASRPPRTGGTETQYF.

The chain recombines TRBV2 with TRBJ2-5; no clear D gene. CDR3 length equals 13 residues. CDR1 is SNHLY and CDR2 is FYNNEI in the germline V gene. Trimming removed 1 base from V and 5 bases from J, with 8 bases in between. CDR3 nucleotides: TGTGCCAGCAGTGAAGACAGTGGTGAGACCCAGTACTTC. Encoded protein: CASSEDSGETQYF.

This clonotype showed up just once. The rearrangement uses TRBV27 and TRBJ2-5, with 10 bases fitting TRBD2. The CDR3 consists of 16 residues. The V gene's germline CDR1 is MNHEY and CDR2 SMNVEV (reference sequence). J lost 11 bases, V lost 5 bases, and 17 bases had no gene match. The CDR3 loop reads CASSQGASGSGNEQYF. The CDR3 DNA follows: TGTGCCAGCAGTCAGGGGGCTAGCGGGAGTGGTAATGAGCAGTACTTC.

The chain uses TRBV12-3 or TRBV12-4 and TRBJ1-2, with TRBD1 matching 7 bases. The V gene end was trimmed by 0 bases and the J gene end by 5 bases; junction bases not matched to a gene: 3. The CDR3 contains 14 residues. CDR3 sequence: CASSLAGRGYGYTF. CDR3 bases: TGTGCCAGCAGTTTAGCGGGCAGGGGGTATGGCTACACCTTC.

The chain combines TRBV9 with TRBJ2-3; 13 positions match TRBD2. The CDR3 is made up of 18 amino acids. With 5 bases clipped from V and 5 bases from J, the junction kept 14 bases outside the gene matches. Germline V CDR1 and CDR2: SGDLS, YYNGEE. The CDR3 DNA reads TGTGCCAGCAGTAACCCCTCTGGACTAGCGGGAGTCTTAGATACGCAGTATTTT. Residues: CASSNPSGLAGVLDTQYF.

The CDR3 region has the DNA TGCAGTGCTCCAAAAGCCAGCGGGCTACAAGAGACCCAGTACTTC. Translation gives CSAPKASGLQETQYF. The chain couples TRBV20-1 to TRBJ2-5, with D possibly matching TRBD2 (6 bases). The CDR3 is made up of 15 amino acids. Trimming removed 5 bases from V and 2 bases from J, with 18 bases in between. Germline lookup yields CDR1 DFQATT and CDR2 SNEGSKA (reference sequence).

J is TRBJ2-5 and V is TRBV11-1; D not resolved. The CDR3 is made up of 14 amino acids. V lost 4 bases and J 0 bases, leaving 9 bases between the germline ends. From germline, CDR1 is SGHAT and CDR2 FQDESV (reference sequence). CDR3 nucleotide sequence: TGTGCCAGCAGCTCAGTCAAGTACCAAGAGACCCAGTACTTC. This encodes CASSSVKYQETQYF.

In regard to this clonotype: This may stem from a read error, because a much larger clone lies one nucleotide away. This chain joins TRBV5-1 and TRBJ2-1; a weak D match, TRBD1 (6 bases). This CDR3 spans 15 amino acids. Trimming took 4 bases from V and 3 from J, leaving 14 bases between them. Germline V CDR1 and CDR2: SGHRS, YFSETQ. DNA of the CDR3: TGCGCCAGCAGCGAATCAGGGGACGTCTACAATGAGCAGTTCTTC. It codes for CASSESGDVYNEQFF.